The 21 T cell receptor beta chains below all came from one sample that was sequenced in a study of shared clonotypes between healthy human individuals (dated by TCRdb to the early 2020s). CD8 naive samples consisted of CD45RO-negative cells that were positively selected for CCR7, yielding a CD45RA+CCR7+ population without TemRA cells. Libraries were built with the immunoSEQ multiplex PCR assay. What TCRdb holds here is the immuneACCESS table cut down to in-frame rearrangements. Part of the clones is not present; checked against another copy, under half of the missing clones reflect an unresolved V gene, and the others are unexplained. This sample holds some 2,100,000 clones; around 93% were observed only once. Under 2% of the sample lies in the top ten. The sample consisted of naive CD8+ T cells from PBMCs. In light of the paper, this sample's cell subset or site label describes: CD45RA+CCR7+. These receptor sequences come from a man between 18 and 35 years old in good health. Some clones in this sample may be carry-over from other donors' samples.

This clone was seen just once. The chain combines TRBV19 with TRBJ2-7; the D is unclear. V dropped 5 bases and J dropped 3 bases, with 11 bases sitting between them. There are 13 residues in the CDR3. Per germline, CDR1 LNHDA and CDR2 SQIVND (reference sequence). CDR3 protein: CASSFILSYEQYF. Written as DNA, the CDR3 is TGTGCCAGTAGTTTCATCCTTAGCTACGAGCAGTACTTC.

The V and J genes are TRBV13 and TRBJ1-3, with a weak D call TRBD1 (6 bases). The germline CDR1 and CDR2 sequences are PRHDT and FYEKMQ (reference sequence). The CDR3 has 15 amino acids. V lost 3 bases and J lost 2, with 11 bases in between. DNA of the CDR3: TGTGCCAGCAGCTTGGGGGCTGGGGCTGGAAACACCATATATTTT. The encoded protein is CASSLGAGAGNTIYF.

The V call is TRBV7-9, the J call TRBJ2-7, with 12 bases identical to TRBD2. Per germline, CDR1 SEHNR and CDR2 FQNEAQ (reference sequence). The length of the CDR3 is 16 residues. The trim removed 1 base at V and 4 bases at J, leaving 5 bases unmatched. CDR3 loop: CASSLVTSGRIYEQYF. As DNA, the CDR3 is TGTGCCAGCAGCTTAGTGACTAGCGGGAGAATTTACGAGCAGTACTTC.

This chain links TRBV27 with TRBJ2-7; D is undetermined. V lost 3 bases and J 6 bases, leaving 12 bases between the germline ends. The CDR3 contains 13 residues. Germline values: CDR1 MNHEY, CDR2 SMNVEV (reference sequence). DNA for the CDR3: TGTGCCAGCAGTTTTCGTGTGGGAAGCGAGCAGTACTTC. Its translation is CASSFRVGSEQYF.

Notes on this clone: Other DNA sequences in the sample encode the same CDR3. The chain combines TRBV7-9 with TRBJ2-7, with TRBD2 identical over 7 bases. The germline gives CDR1 SEHNR, CDR2 FQNEAQ (reference sequence). After removal of 4 bases from V and 4 bases from J, the junction contained 7 bases not matched to a gene. There are 14 residues in the CDR3. The CDR3 here is CASSSGTNPYEQYF. The DNA of the CDR3 is TGTGCCAGCAGCTCCGGGACTAACCCATACGAGCAGTACTTC.

The V call is TRBV6-1, the J call TRBJ2-2; 7 positions match TRBD2. From germline, CDR1 is MNHNS and CDR2 SASEGT. CDR3 length equals 15 residues. V gave up 3 bases and J gave up 3 bases; unmatched junction bases: 4. The CDR3 here is CASSDRGRDTGELFF. For the CDR3, the DNA is TGTGCCAGCAGTGATAGAGGGAGGGACACCGGGGAGCTGTTTTTT.

This clone was detected only once. The chain links TRBV2 to TRBJ1-1; 8 positions match TRBD1. After removal of 6 bases from V and 5 bases from J, the junction contained 14 bases not matched to a gene. The CDR3 runs to 16 residues. Germline loops: CDR1 SNHLY, CDR2 FYNNEI. CDR3 amino acids: CASSPDRGWAGTEAFF. CDR3 coding DNA: TGTGCCAGCAGCCCCGACAGGGGTTGGGCAGGAACTGAAGCTTTCTTT.

Worth noting for this clone: Other DNA sequences of this sample code for an identical CDR3. The gene calls are TRBV27 and TRBJ2-1, with 8 bases fitting TRBD2. The trim removed 2 bases at V and 2 bases at J, leaving 2 bases unmatched. Germline values: CDR1 MNHEY, CDR2 SMNVEV (reference sequence). The CDR3 runs to 15 residues. CDR3 sequence: CASSLAGGAYNEQFF. The CDR3 region has the DNA TGTGCCAGCAGTTTAGCGGGGGGAGCCTACAATGAGCAGTTCTTC.

This clone was observed a single time. The chain links TRBV19 to TRBJ2-7; D unclear. The CDR3 is 14 amino acids. Germline V lookup: CDR1 LNHDA, CDR2 SQIVND (reference sequence). V lost 4 bases and J lost 3, with 13 bases in between. In DNA form, the CDR3 reads TGTGCCAGTAGTACCGGACCGAACCTCTACGAGCAGTACTTC. This translates into CASSTGPNLYEQYF.

The V call is TRBV28, the J call TRBJ1-2, with a tentative D call TRBD1 (5 bases). The CDR3 extends over 16 amino acids. V was clipped by 10 bases and J by 3 bases, with 24 bases between them. Looked up from germline, CDR1 is MDHEN and CDR2 is SYDVKM. CDR3 residues: CATAFRGGWSYYGYTF. In DNA, the CDR3 is TGTGCCACCGCTTTTAGGGGCGGTTGGTCCTACTATGGCTACACCTTC.

The chain joins TRBV9 to TRBJ2-6, with 12 positions matching TRBD1. Germline values: CDR1 SGDLS, CDR2 YYNGEE. The junction had 8 bases not matched to a gene; V was cut back by 3 bases and J by 4 bases. This CDR3 has 18 amino acids. The CDR3 loop reads CASSAPRDRGLGANVLTF. CDR3 coding DNA: TGTGCCAGCAGCGCCCCCCGGGACAGGGGGCTCGGGGCCAACGTCCTGACTTTC.

The chain employs TRBV6-6 and TRBJ1-4, with D hard to call. CDR1 and CDR2 (germline): MNHNY, SVGAGI (reference sequence). The ends were cut back, 4 bases at V and 0 bases at J, with 3 bases in the middle. This CDR3 has 13 residues. CDR3 DNA: TGTGCCAGCAGTTCCGCAACTAATGAAAAACTGTTTTTT. Protein: CASSSATNEKLFF.

The chain recombines TRBV4-1 with TRBJ2-1, with no clear D. The V gene's germline CDR1 is MGHRA and CDR2 YSYEKL. CDR3 length equals 13 residues. V was cut by 3 bases and J by 6 bases, with 9 bases left in between. The CDR3 coding sequence is TGCGCCAGCAGCCACAAGACGGGCAATGAGCAGTTCTTC. It specifies CASSHKTGNEQFF.

V is TRBV27 and J is TRBJ2-1; maybe TRBD1 (5 bases). With 4 bases removed from V and 7 bases from J, the gap between germline ends came to 20 bases. Per germline, CDR1 MNHEY and CDR2 SMNVEV (reference sequence). This CDR3 comprises 16 residues. The CDR3 DNA reads TGTGCCAGCAGTTCTATCCGGACATTGGGCGATAATGAGCAGTTCTTC. Protein product: CASSSIRTLGDNEQFF.

The chain couples TRBV30 to TRBJ1-6; D call uncertain. The CDR3 totals 12 residues. Trimming took 4 bases from V and 9 from J, leaving 10 bases between them. Per germline, CDR1 GTSNPN and CDR2 SVGIG (reference sequence). CDR3 DNA sequence: TGTGCCTGGATGTTAGCGGGTTCACCCCTCCACTTT. It is translated as CAWMLAGSPLHF.

The J gene is TRBJ2-1, the V gene TRBV27; no reliable D call. Germline lookup yields CDR1 MNHEY and CDR2 SMNVEV (reference sequence). The CDR3 length is 13 residues. Trimming took 6 bases from V and 0 from J, leaving 6 bases between them. The CDR3 loop reads CASRKGSYNEQFF. The CDR3 bases are TGTGCCAGCAGAAAGGGCTCCTACAATGAGCAGTTCTTC.

The J gene is TRBJ2-1, the V gene TRBV11-2; 7 nucleotides agree with TRBD2. The CDR3 runs 16 residues. V shed 3 bases and J 3 bases; nucleotides not matched to a gene: 8. The germline V gene has CDR1 SGHAT and CDR2 FQNNGV. The CDR3 DNA sequence: TGTGCCAGCAGCTTGGGAGGGTCGCCTCGCTACAATGAGCAGTTCTTC. This translates into CASSLGGSPRYNEQFF.

V usage is TRBV9 and J usage is TRBJ1-2; D is unclear. The germline V gene has CDR1 SGDLS and CDR2 YYNGEE. The CDR3 is made up of 17 amino acids. V was clipped by 2 bases and J by 4 bases, with 21 bases between them. The CDR3 is CASSVYLKPPPSYGYTF. DNA for the CDR3: TGTGCCAGCAGCGTCTACCTAAAGCCTCCCCCGAGCTATGGCTACACCTTC.

The chain recombines TRBV5-8 with TRBJ2-1; D unresolved. The germline gives CDR1 SGHTS, CDR2 YDEGEE. The CDR3 length is 13 residues. The germline V and J ends were trimmed by 1 base and 10 bases, with 12 bases remaining between them. The CDR3 region is CASSLFRAREQFF. The CDR3 DNA reads TGTGCCAGCAGCTTGTTTAGGGCTCGGGAGCAGTTCTTC.

The gene calls are TRBV5-4 and TRBJ2-1; 8 nucleotides align to TRBD2. J was trimmed by 5 bases and V by 5 bases; bases with no gene match: 6. The V gene's germline CDR1 is SGHNT and CDR2 YYREEE (reference sequence). The CDR3 contains 14 residues. CDR3 in amino acids: CASRSGRDNNEQFF. In DNA form, the CDR3 reads TGTGCCAGCAGAAGCGGGAGAGACAACAATGAGCAGTTCTTC.

V and J are TRBV27 and TRBJ2-1; D might be TRBD1 (5 bases). Germline-derived CDR1 and CDR2 are MNHEY and SMNVEV (reference sequence). This CDR3 is 14 amino acids long. The V end lost 1 base, the J end lost 6 bases, and 10 bases lay between the germline ends. CDR3 sequence reads: CASSLFPRVNEQFF. The CDR3 DNA follows: TGTGCCAGCAGTTTATTTCCCAGGGTCAATGAGCAGTTCTTC.